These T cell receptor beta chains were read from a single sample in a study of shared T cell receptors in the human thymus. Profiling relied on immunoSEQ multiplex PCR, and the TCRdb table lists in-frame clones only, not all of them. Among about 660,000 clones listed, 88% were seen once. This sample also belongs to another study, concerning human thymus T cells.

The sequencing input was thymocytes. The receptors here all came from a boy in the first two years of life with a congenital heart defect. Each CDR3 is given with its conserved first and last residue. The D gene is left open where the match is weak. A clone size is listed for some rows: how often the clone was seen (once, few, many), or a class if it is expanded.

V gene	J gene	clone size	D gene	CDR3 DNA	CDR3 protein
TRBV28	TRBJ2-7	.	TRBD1	TGTGCCAGCAGTCTAGGGGGACAGGCTTTTTACGAGCAGTACTTC	CASSLGGQAFYEQYF
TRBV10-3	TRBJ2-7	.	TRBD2	TGTGCCATCAGGGGCTGGGGGGCCGGGAGGGGCTACGAGCAGTACTTC	CAIRGWGAGRGYEQYF
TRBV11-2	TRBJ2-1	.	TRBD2	TGTGCCAGCAGCTTAGAACGTGGCGGGAGGGCCCGGGAGGAGCAGTTCTTC	CASSLERGGRAREEQFF
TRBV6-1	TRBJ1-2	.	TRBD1	TGTGCCAGCAGTACAGGGGGGAATGGCTACGCCTTC	CASSTGGNGYAF
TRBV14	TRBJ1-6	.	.	TGTGCCAGCCGACCGCGGAGGGAGGCACCCCTCCACTTT	CASRPRREAPLHF
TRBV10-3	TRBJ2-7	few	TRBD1	TGTGCCATCAGAGGACAGGGGGGCTCCTACGAGCAGTACTTC	CAIRGQGGSYEQYF
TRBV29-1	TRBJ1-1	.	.	TGCAGCGTTGAGGATCCAGGATCGGGGTACACTGAAGCTTTCTTT	CSVEDPGSGYTEAFF
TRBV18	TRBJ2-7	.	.	TGTGCCAGCTCACCCCCGGTCCTCCAGAGGGACGAGCAGTACTTC	CASSPPVLQRDEQYF
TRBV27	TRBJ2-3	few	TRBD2	TGTGCCAGCAGCTCCAAGGGGGGGCGGGAGGGCACAGATACGCAGTATTTT	CASSSKGGREGTDTQYF
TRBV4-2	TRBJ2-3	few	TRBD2	TGTGCCAGCAGCCAACCCTCCCCTAGGACTAGCGGGAGGAATACAGATACGCAGTATTTT	CASSQPSPRTSGRNTDTQYF
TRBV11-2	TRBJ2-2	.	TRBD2	TGTGCCAGCAGCCCAGTGCAGGGTGTGGCGGGAGAACCCAACGGGGAGCTGTTTTTT	CASSPVQGVAGEPNGELFF
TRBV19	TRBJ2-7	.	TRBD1	TGTGCCAGTAGAGGGACAGGGTCGTACGAGCAGTACTTC	CASRGTGSYEQYF
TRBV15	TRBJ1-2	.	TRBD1	TGTGCCACCAGCAAAACTCCACAGGGGCCCGGCCGGTATGGCTACACCTTC	CATSKTPQGPGRYGYTF
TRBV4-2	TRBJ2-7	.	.	TGTGCCAGCAGCCCCCGATGGGGGCTTGACGAGCAGTACTTC	CASSPRWGLDEQYF
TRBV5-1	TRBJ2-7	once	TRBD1	TGCGCCAGCAGCTTGGAGGGACAGGGTAAGGACGAGCAGTACTTC	CASSLEGQGKDEQYF
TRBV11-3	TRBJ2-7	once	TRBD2	TGTGCCAGCAGCTTAGATCAGGCTAGCGGGAACAATCCAACCTACGAGCAGTACTTC	CASSLDQASGNNPTYEQYF
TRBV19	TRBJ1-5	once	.	TGTGCCAGTAGTATAGCAGGGTTCTATCAGCCCCAGCATTTT	CASSIAGFYQPQHF
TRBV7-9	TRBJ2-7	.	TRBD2	TGTGCCAGCAGCTTAGTGGGGAGGGACGAGCAGTACTTC	CASSLVGRDEQYF
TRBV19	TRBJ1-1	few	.	TGTGCCAGTAGCAACAGGGACGTGAACACTGAAGCTTTCTTT	CASSNRDVNTEAFF
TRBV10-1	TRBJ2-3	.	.	TGCGCCAGCAGTGAGCCACCATTACAGGGCGGGAGTAGCGGTACTACAGATACGCAGTATTTT	CASSEPPLQGGSSGTTDTQYF
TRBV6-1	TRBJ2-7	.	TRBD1	TGTGCCAGCAGTGAAGCGCTGGGGGCTCCGGGACAGTACTACGAGCAGTACTTC	CASSEALGAPGQYYEQYF
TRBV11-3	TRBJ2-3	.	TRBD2	TGTGCCAGCAGCTTCTCGGGGGGGACTAGCGGGAGGCAGCGGGATACGCAGTATTTT	CASSFSGGTSGRQRDTQYF
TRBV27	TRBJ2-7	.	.	TGTGCCAGCGAGACAGGATCCTACGAGCAGTACTTC	CASETGSYEQYF
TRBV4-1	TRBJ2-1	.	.	TGCGCCAGCAGCCACCAATTTGGGCGGGAAAGACACAATGAGCAGTTCTTC	CASSHQFGRERHNEQFF
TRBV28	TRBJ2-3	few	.	TGTGCCAGCAGCAAAAAACAGGGCGCAGATACGCAGTATTTT	CASSKKQGADTQYF
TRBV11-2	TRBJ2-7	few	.	TGTGCCAGCAGCTTAGCTCCGGACAGACGGTACGAGCAGTACTTC	CASSLAPDRRYEQYF
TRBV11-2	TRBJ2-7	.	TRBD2	TGTGCCAGCAGCCCAAGGTCTAGCGGAGCGACCTACGAGCAGTACTTC	CASSPRSSGATYEQYF
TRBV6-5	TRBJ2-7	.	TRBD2	TGTGCCAGCAGCTTAGCGGGAGGGGCATCCTACGAGCAGTACTTC	CASSLAGGASYEQYF
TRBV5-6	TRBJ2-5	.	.	TGTGCCAGCAGCCCGGGAGAGGGGGCAGAGCAAGAGACCCAGTACTTC	CASSPGEGAEQETQYF
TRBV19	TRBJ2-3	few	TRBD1	TGTGCCAGTAGCCCCGTGGCGACAGGGGGCCGCACAGATACGCAGTATTTT	CASSPVATGGRTDTQYF
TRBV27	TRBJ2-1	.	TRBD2	TGTGCCAGCATTAAGGGACTAGCGGGAGATGGGACCTACAATGAGCAGTTCTTC	CASIKGLAGDGTYNEQFF
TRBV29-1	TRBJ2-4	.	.	TGCAGCGTTCACAGGGAGCGCAGCTCGTACATTCAGTACTTC	CSVHRERSSYIQYF
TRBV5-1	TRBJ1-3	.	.	TGCGCCAGCAGCCCAACGGAGATTTTTGGGGGGGTCTCTGGAAACACCATATATTTT	CASSPTEIFGGVSGNTIYF
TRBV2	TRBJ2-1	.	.	TGTGCCAGCAGTGAAGGGCGACTAGTGGGCGAGCAGTTCTTC	CASSEGRLVGEQFF
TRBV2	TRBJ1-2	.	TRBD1	TGTGCCAGCAGCCACAGGGGTGACTATGGCTACACCTTC	CASSHRGDYGYTF
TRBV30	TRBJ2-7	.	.	TGTGCCTGGAGTGTAATGGCCCCCCTCTACGAGCAGTACTTC	CAWSVMAPLYEQYF
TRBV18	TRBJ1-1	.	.	TGTGCCAGCTCACCCAGGGGTGGGACTGAAGCTTTCTTT	CASSPRGGTEAFF
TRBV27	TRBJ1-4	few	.	TGTGCCAGCACCTCTTCGGGTAATGGGGAAAAACTGTTTTTT	CASTSSGNGEKLFF
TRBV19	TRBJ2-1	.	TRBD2	TGTGCCAGTATCGAGACTAGCGGGTCAGGGAATGAGCAGTTCTTC	CASIETSGSGNEQFF
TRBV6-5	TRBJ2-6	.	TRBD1	TGTGCCGCATCGGACAGGGCCTCTGGGGCCAACGTCCTGACTTTC	CAASDRASGANVLTF
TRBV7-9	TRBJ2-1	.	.	TGTGCCAGCAGTCACGTCGGGGAGCAGTTCTTC	CASSHVGEQFF
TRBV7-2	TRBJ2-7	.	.	TGTGCCAGCAGGACCAGGGACGAGCAGTACTTC	CASRTRDEQYF
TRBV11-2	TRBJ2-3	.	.	TGTGCCAGCAGCTTAGCCAGGGGCCAAGTAGGGTATACGCAGTATTTT	CASSLARGQVGYTQYF
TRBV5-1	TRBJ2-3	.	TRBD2	TGCGCCAGTCAGACTAGCGGGAGGCCCTACGATACGCAGTATTTT	CASQTSGRPYDTQYF
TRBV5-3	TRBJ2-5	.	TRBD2	TGTGCCAGAAGCACCAGCGGGAGTGTCCGAGAGACCCAGTACTTC	CARSTSGSVRETQYF
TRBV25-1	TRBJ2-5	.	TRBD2	TGTGCCAGCAATCCCCTAGCGGGAGAACAAGAGACTCAGTACTTC	CASNPLAGEQETQYF
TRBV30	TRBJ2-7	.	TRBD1	TGTGCCTGGAGTTCGGGACAGATCTCCTACGAGCAGTACTTC	CAWSSGQISYEQYF
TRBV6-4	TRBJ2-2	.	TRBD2	TGTGCCAGCAGTGCTCTCGGACTAGGCGGGGAGCTGTTTTTT	CASSALGLGGELFF
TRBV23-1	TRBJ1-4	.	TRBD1	TGCGCCAGCAGTCGCCCGCAGGGGGGCAATGAAAAACTGTTTTTT	CASSRPQGGNEKLFF
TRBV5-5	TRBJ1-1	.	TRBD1	TGTACCAGCAGCAACTACAGGGGACAGAACACTGAAGCTTTCTTT	CTSSNYRGQNTEAFF
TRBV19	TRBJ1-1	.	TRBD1	TGTGCCAGTAGGACAGGGAGAGGAACTGAAGCTTTCTTT	CASRTGRGTEAFF